This T cell receptor beta chain was sequenced in a study of blood T cell repertoires in COVID-19. Study as a whole: The study drew acute and convalescent COVID-19 samples from the United States, Italy and Spain. T cells, B-cell-depleted T cells, or PBMCs provided the cDNA or gDNA that served as material.

In the source study's methods: Amplification of reference gene primers was used by the study to estimate nucleated cell counts. The repertoire was sequenced with immunoSEQ multiplex PCR; TCRdb's copy has only in-frame clones and lacks some. That table supplies the V and J calls and clone size; D and trimming were determined from the DNA. The sample carries 300,000 to 350,000 clones, roughly 89% recorded once. The germline CDR1 and CDR2 sequences are SEHNR and FQNEAQ (reference sequence). The CDR3 sequence is 14 residues long. The V gene lost 3 bases and the J gene lost 2 bases, with 10 bases spanning the gap. A Seattle source enrolled patients during active infection and followed them longitudinally.

The material sequenced was peripheral blood. This sequence originates from a man aged 25-40 years with COVID-19, enrolled during active disease. This chain connects TRBV7-9 to TRBJ1-1; no firm D call. CDR3 in DNA: TGTGCCAGCAGCTTCCAGCGGGGAAACACTGAAGCTTTCTTT. Translation gives CASSFQRGNTEAFF.